Listed below are T cell receptor beta chains from one sample, sequenced in a study of blood T cell repertoires in COVID-19. The table came from immunoSEQ multiplex PCR; TCRdb's copy has only in-frame clones and leaves some out. The data show about 230,000 clones, less than 90% seen once. Sequencing used peripheral blood. Source of these receptors: a woman in her 70s with active or convalescent COVID-19. Each CDR3 is given with its conserved first and last residue. Each record gives: D gene, J gene, V gene, clone size, CDR3 DNA, CDR3 protein. D genes are given only for firm matches. For some rows the clone size is stated as once, few or many, or as a class when expanded; others skip it.

.,TRBJ1-5,TRBV6-2/TRBV6-3,.,TGTGCCAGCAGTCATGGACTTAGCAATCAGCCCCAGCATTTT,CASSHGLSNQPQHF
.,TRBJ1-4,TRBV7-9,.,TGTGCCAGCAGCCGCGGGGTTGAAAAACTGTTTTTT,CASSRGVEKLFF
.,TRBJ2-2,TRBV30,.,TGTGCCTGGAGTGTCGACAGGACCGGGGAGCTGTTTTTT,CAWSVDRTGELFF
.,TRBJ1-1,TRBV28,.,TGTGCCAGCAGCACCGGTATTAGGAACACTGAAGCTTTCTTT,CASSTGIRNTEAFF
.,TRBJ1-2,TRBV30,.,TGTGCCTGGAGCCCGGGGATGAGGGGCTACACCTTC,CAWSPGMRGYTF
.,TRBJ2-1,TRBV7-9,.,TGTGCCAGCAGCTTAGCCGGGAGAAAGAATGAGCAGTTCTTC,CASSLAGRKNEQFF
TRBD1,TRBJ1-5,TRBV6-2/TRBV6-3,.,TGTGCCAGCAGTTATGGCCCCCCCACGACAGGGCTCTTAAATCAGCCCCAGCATTTT,CASSYGPPTTGLLNQPQHF
.,TRBJ1-4,TRBV15,.,TGTGCCACCAGCAGAGGGCAAGGGGATAGGGAAAAACTGTTTTTT,CATSRGQGDREKLFF
.,TRBJ1-3,TRBV30,.,TGTGCCTGCCTTTTACCGGGAGGGTTCTCTGGAAACACCATATATTTT,CACLLPGGFSGNTIYF
.,TRBJ2-5,TRBV5-4,.,TGTGCCAGCAGCTGGGGAGGCCAAGAGACCCAGTACTTC,CASSWGGQETQYF
.,TRBJ1-1,TRBV9,.,TGTGCCAGCGGATCCTCGACGGGAGCGAACACTGAAGCTTTCTTT,CASGSSTGANTEAFF
.,TRBJ1-5,TRBV15,.,TGTGCCACCAGCAACAGTCCTAGCAATCAGCCCCAGCATTTT,CATSNSPSNQPQHF
.,TRBJ1-4,TRBV3-1/TRBV3-2,.,TGTGCCAGCAGCCAAGCTGGAGGGGAAAAACTGTTTTTT,CASSQAGGEKLFF
.,TRBJ2-2,TRBV7-9,.,TGTGCCAGCAGCATACAGGGTGGCGGGGAGCTGTTTTTT,CASSIQGGGELFF
.,TRBJ1-2,TRBV7-8,once,TGTGCCATCACGCTGGGGCAGGGAGGGAATGGCTACACCTTC,CAITLGQGGNGYTF
.,TRBJ2-5,TRBV18,.,TGTGCCAGCTCACCATACGTCAGGGGTGAGACCCAGTACTTC,CASSPYVRGETQYF
TRBD1,TRBJ1-4,TRBV28,.,TGTGCCAGCAGTTTATGGGGGACAGGAGGCCTGCCGGATGAAAAACTGTTTTTT,CASSLWGTGGLPDEKLFF
.,TRBJ1-2,TRBV5-1,.,TGCGCCAGCAGCTTGGGGGCGCTCCTCGGCTATGGCTACACCTTC,CASSLGALLGYGYTF
.,TRBJ1-1,TRBV6-6,.,TGTGCCAGCAGCCGAATCATACTGGTTATCGCCCGCGCAAACACTGAAGCTTTCTTT,CASSRIILVIARANTEAFF
TRBD1,TRBJ2-7,TRBV6-2/TRBV6-3,.,TGTGCCAGCAGTTTTCGCTACATTACCGGGACAGGGGCTTACGAGCAGTACTTC,CASSFRYITGTGAYEQYF
.,TRBJ1-1,TRBV19,.,TGTGCCAGTAGTCCCCGGACAGTTAACACTGAAGCTTTCTTT,CASSPRTVNTEAFF
TRBD2,TRBJ2-1,TRBV5-1,.,TGCGCCAGCAGCTTGATTCCTAGCGGGAGTGGGTCCTACAATGAGCAGTTCTTC,CASSLIPSGSGSYNEQFF
.,TRBJ2-2,TRBV9,.,TGTGCCAGCTCCCAAGGGTGGAGGCACACCGGGGAGCTGTTTTTT,CASSQGWRHTGELFF
TRBD1,TRBJ2-7,TRBV29-1,.,TGCAGCGTTACGACAGGGGGCTTAAACGAGCAGTACTTC,CSVTTGGLNEQYF
.,TRBJ2-3,TRBV18,.,TGTGCCAGCTCACCCCCTAGCACAGATACGCAGTATTTT,CASSPPSTDTQYF
TRBD1,TRBJ1-2,TRBV7-2,.,TGTGCCAGCAGCTTATGGGGACAGGGGGGAGATGGCTACACCTTC,CASSLWGQGGDGYTF
.,TRBJ2-5,TRBV7-9,.,TGTGCCAGCAGCTTAGACAGGGAGATCATCCCATCTCAAGAGACCCAGTACTTC,CASSLDREIIPSQETQYF
TRBD1,TRBJ1-4,TRBV4-3,once,TGCGCCAGCAGCCGGGATACAGGGGGTGGTAATGAAAAACTGTTTTTT,CASSRDTGGGNEKLFF
TRBD2,TRBJ2-2,TRBV25-1,.,TGTGCCAGCAGCGGACTAGCGGGAATGATCGGGGAGCTGTTTTTT,CASSGLAGMIGELFF
TRBD1,TRBJ1-4,TRBV28,.,TGTGCCAGCAGTCCTCCGGGACAGGGGAGCGAAAAACTGTTTTTT,CASSPPGQGSEKLFF
TRBD2,TRBJ2-3,TRBV5-1,.,TGCGCCAGCAGCTCGGGAAAGATAGCGGGAGGGCGGGATACGCAGTATTTT,CASSSGKIAGGRDTQYF
TRBD1,TRBJ2-1,TRBV5-6,once,TGTGCCAGCAGCTCAGCCCGACAGGGTAATCAGCAGTTCTTC,CASSSARQGNQQFF
.,TRBJ1-5,TRBV23-1,.,TGCGCCAGCAGTCAAGAAGGCGGGGCGCCCTCAAGACAGCCCCAGCATTTT,CASSQEGGAPSRQPQHF
.,TRBJ1-5,TRBV6-6,.,TGTGCCAGCAGTCCACAGGCGGATCAGCCCCAGCATTTT,CASSPQADQPQHF
.,TRBJ2-2,TRBV19,.,TGTGCCAGTATCCGAGGACAGCGCACCGGGGAGCTGTTTTTT,CASIRGQRTGELFF
TRBD2,TRBJ2-7,TRBV5-1,.,TGCGCCAGCAGCCCGACTAGCGGGAACTACGAGCAGTACTTC,CASSPTSGNYEQYF
.,TRBJ1-1,TRBV7-9,once,TGTGCCAGCAGACTATCCGGGATAACTGAAGCTTTCTTT,CASRLSGITEAFF
TRBD1,TRBJ1-1,TRBV10-3,.,TGTGCCATCAGTGGAGGGACAGGTAATGATGAAGCTTTCTTT,CAISGGTGNDEAFF
.,TRBJ2-2,TRBV3-1/TRBV3-2,.,TGTGCCAGCAGCGATTCAGGGTACGGGGAGCTGTTTTTT,CASSDSGYGELFF
.,TRBJ2-2,TRBV9,.,TGTGCCAGCAGCGTAATCCGAGGCGGGGAGCTGTTTTTT,CASSVIRGGELFF
.,TRBJ2-7,TRBV3-1/TRBV3-2,.,TGTGCCAGCAGCCTTCGACACCTCGTTTACGAGCAGTACTTC,CASSLRHLVYEQYF
TRBD1,TRBJ1-2,TRBV12-3/TRBV12-4,.,TGTGCCAGCAGACGAGGGGGCGCAAATGGCTACACCTTC,CASRRGGANGYTF
.,TRBJ2-1,TRBV19,.,TGTGCCAGTAGTACTGAGGCTAGGGGTTTCAATGAGCAGTTCTTC,CASSTEARGFNEQFF
TRBD2,TRBJ2-3,TRBV24-1,once,TGTGCCACCAGTGGGAGCGGGAGGGCAGATACGCAGTATTTT,CATSGSGRADTQYF
.,TRBJ1-1,TRBV5-8,few,TGTGCCAGTAGACTAACAGTCAACACTGAAGCTTTCTTT,CASRLTVNTEAFF
.,TRBJ1-1,TRBV5-1,.,TGCGCCAGCAGCTTGGGATCAGGTGGACACATGAACACTGAAGCTTTCTTT,CASSLGSGGHMNTEAFF
.,TRBJ2-7,TRBV3-1/TRBV3-2,.,TGTGCCAGCAGCCCCACAGGGCGGTACGAGCAGTACTTC,CASSPTGRYEQYF
.,TRBJ1-5,TRBV19,.,TGTGCCAGTAGTCAACAGGGAGTAGGGTCCCAGCATTTT,CASSQQGVGSQHF
TRBD1,TRBJ1-2,TRBV28,few,TGTGCCAGCAGTCCGACAGGGGCTTATGGCTACACCTTC,CASSPTGAYGYTF
.,TRBJ1-2,TRBV11-2,.,TGTGCCAGCAGCTTAGCGGTAGGGGGCTATGGCTACACCTTC,CASSLAVGGYGYTF
.,TRBJ2-3,TRBV19,once,TGTGCCAGTAGTATAGACTCTAGCACAGATACGCAGTATTTT,CASSIDSSTDTQYF
.,TRBJ2-1,TRBV10-3,.,TGTGCCATTGGCGGGCTGAACAATGAGCAGTTCTTC,CAIGGLNNEQFF
.,TRBJ1-2,TRBV7-9,.,TGTGCCAGCAGCTTAGGCAGGGGCCTCTATGGCTACACCTTC,CASSLGRGLYGYTF
TRBD1,TRBJ1-2,TRBV5-1,.,TGCGCCAGCAGCTTGACAGGGGGATTGGTCTATGGCTACACCTTC,CASSLTGGLVYGYTF
.,TRBJ1-2,TRBV5-1,.,TGCGCCAGCAGCTTGGAAGGGGTTGGCTACACCTTC,CASSLEGVGYTF